This T cell receptor (beta chain) comes out of a study of regulatory dendritic cells for organ transplantation. Study-wide results and limits: Mature dendritic cells appeared to drive more memory CD8+ clonal expansion than regulatory ones. Naive CD4+ and CD8+ repertoires were highly diverse; memory CD8+ was most oligoclonal.

V lost 4 bases and J 7 bases, leaving 21 bases between the germline ends. The CDR3 runs 15 residues. The germline CDR1 and CDR2 sequences are SGHRS and YFSETQ. With respect to this clone: Its antigen is currently unknown.

Repertoires were generated with immunoSEQ multiplex PCR, while TCRdb's copy carries only in-frame clones and drops some. Of tens of thousands of clones in the sample, 70% to 80% were seen once. The receptor's source is a human donor in good health. V and J are TRBV5-1 and TRBJ2-7; D perhaps matches TRBD1 (5 bases). The sequenced material came from memory CD4+ T cells from blood. Subset noted: CD45RO+ memory T cells. The CDR3 DNA sequence: TGCGCCAGCAGCCCTAGTACCGCAGGGTCGGAAGAGCAGTACTTC. Translating it yields CASSPSTAGSEEQYF.